These 25 T cell receptor beta chains came from one sample sequenced in a study of cytotoxic CD8 clonotypes in ibrutinib-treated CLL. Profiled with immunoSEQ multiplex PCR; TCRdb holds only in-frame clones, not every one. The sample has some 350,000 clones, roughly 67% seen once. The sequences come from PBMCs, collected after 36 months of ibrutinib treatment. These receptor sequences come from a human donor with chronic lymphocytic leukemia.

V usage is TRBV7-9 and J usage is TRBJ2-1; 15 bases map to TRBD2. The CDR3 is 19 residues long. Trimming took 3 bases from V and 1 from J; bases not matched to a gene: 7. Looked up from germline, CDR1 is SEHNR and CDR2 is FQNEAQ (reference sequence). CDR3 nucleotides: TGTGCCAGCAGCTTGAGGACTAGCGGGAGGGCCGGTTCCTACAATGAGCAGTTCTTC. This codes for CASSLRTSGRAGSYNEQFF.

This clone has more than one count but fewer than ten. The chain has TRBV4-1 and TRBJ1-4, with TRBD1 matching over 11 bases. The germline V gene encodes CDR1 MGHRA and CDR2 YSYEKL. The CDR3 loop spans 15 amino acids. V gave up 6 bases and J gave up 7 bases; unmatched junction bases: 7. The CDR3 loop reads CASRSDRGRREKLFF. The CDR3 DNA follows: TGCGCCAGCAGATCGGACAGGGGGCGCCGTGAAAAACTGTTTTTT.

The rearrangement joins TRBV6-5 to TRBJ1-1, with D perhaps matching TRBD1 (5 bases). The ends were cut back, 7 bases at V and 1 base at J, with 13 bases in the middle. Germline CDR1 and CDR2: MNHEY and SVGAGI. CDR3 length: 14 residues. Here the CDR3 reads CASTFRAANTEAFF. The CDR3, as DNA: TGTGCCAGCACCTTCAGGGCAGCGAACACTGAAGCTTTCTTT.

V usage is TRBV4-3 and J usage is TRBJ2-6, with D unresolved. CDR1 is LGHNA, CDR2 YSLEER, per germline. V was clipped by 1 base and J by 0 bases, with 13 bases between them. There are 18 residues in the CDR3. CDR3 sequence: CASSQAISSSSGANVLTF. For the CDR3, the DNA is TGCGCCAGCAGCCAAGCGATCTCTTCCTCCTCTGGGGCCAACGTCCTGACTTTC.

The chain links TRBV5-4 to TRBJ2-7; 7 bases align to TRBD1. The CDR3 spans 12 residues. V shed 6 bases, J shed 3 bases, and the junction held 3 bases outside the gene matches. Germline values: CDR1 SGHNT, CDR2 YYREEE (reference sequence). The CDR3 here is CASNRQGYEQYF. CDR3 DNA sequence: TGTGCCAGCAACCGACAGGGCTACGAGCAGTACTTC. The whole variable domain, filled in from reference TRBV5-4 and TRBJ2-7, reads ETGVTQSPTHLIKTRGQQVTLRCSSQSGHNTVSWYQQALGQGPQFIFQYYREEENGRGNFPPRFSGLQFPNYSSELNVNALELDDSALYLCASNRQGYEQYFGPGTRLTVT.

This clone was seen more than once but under ten times. The chain uses TRBV18 and TRBJ2-7, with D maybe TRBD1 (5 bases). The CDR3 runs 15 residues. V lost 0 bases, J lost 5 bases, and 14 bases lay in between. Germline lookup yields CDR1 KGHSH and CDR2 LQKENI. The CDR3 sequence is CASSPPFQGLHEQYF. Written as DNA, the CDR3 is TGTGCCAGCTCACCACCGTTCCAGGGATTGCACGAGCAGTACTTC.

This rearrangement joins TRBV27 to TRBJ2-7, with no clear D. Per the germline V gene, CDR1 is MNHEY and CDR2 is SMNVEV (reference sequence). With 3 bases removed from V and 2 bases from J, the gap between germline ends came to 8 bases. This CDR3 comprises 13 residues. DNA for the CDR3: TGTGCCAGCAGTTTCGGGCCGGCCTACGAGCAGTACTTC. Its protein product is CASSFGPAYEQYF.

V gene TRBV6-5 combines with J gene TRBJ1-1; 9 bases map to TRBD1. This CDR3 contains 13 residues. V trimming: 6 bases; J trimming: 7 bases; junction bases outside the gene matches: 6. The germline V gene encodes CDR1 MNHEY and CDR2 SVGAGI. CDR3 residues: CASRKQGAGEAFF. CDR3 DNA: TGTGCCAGCAGAAAACAGGGGGCGGGTGAAGCTTTCTTT.

The V and J genes are TRBV29-1 and TRBJ1-2; D not certain. This CDR3 spans 13 amino acids. V was trimmed by 2 bases and J by 2 bases, leaving 9 bases between them. The germline V gene encodes CDR1 SQVTM and CDR2 ANQGSEA. CDR3 coding DNA: TGCAGCGTTGAAAAGGGAATGAACTATGGCTACACCTTC. Translated: CSVEKGMNYGYTF. Looking up the rest from reference TRBV29-1 and TRBJ1-2 gives the full variable domain: SAVISQKPSRDICQRGTSLTIQCQVDSQVTMMFWYRQQPGQSLTLIATANQGSEATYESGFVIDKFPISRPNLTFSTLTVSNMSPEDSSIYLCSVEKGMNYGYTFGSGTRLTVV.

The V and J genes are TRBV2 and TRBJ1-2, with 7 bases lining up with TRBD1. V trimming: 3 bases; J trimming: 3 bases; junction bases outside the gene matches: 4. Germline-derived CDR1 and CDR2 are SNHLY and FYNNEI. The CDR3 sequence is 14 residues long. Written as DNA, the CDR3 is TGTGCCAGCAGTGAGACAGGGCGGGACTATGGCTACACCTTC. This sequence encodes CASSETGRDYGYTF.

In DNA, the CDR3 is TGTGCCAGCAGCTTGGTGCAGGGTAGCTATGGCTACACCTTC. It translates to CASSLVQGSYGYTF. The chain has TRBV5-4 and TRBJ1-2, with a possible D match to TRBD1 (5 bases). V lost 0 bases, J lost 4 bases, and 10 bases lay in between. Germline values: CDR1 SGHNT, CDR2 YYREEE (reference sequence). This CDR3 comprises 14 residues.

The rearrangement joins TRBV4-1 to TRBJ1-6; 7 bases are shared with TRBD1. From germline, CDR1 is MGHRA and CDR2 YSYEKL. CDR3 length equals 18 residues. Trimming removed 1 base from V and 6 bases from J; junction bases left unmatched: 12. The CDR3 spells CASSQVPPDRRTNSPLHF. The DNA of the CDR3 is TGCGCCAGCAGCCAAGTCCCCCCGGACAGGCGAACTAATTCACCCCTCCACTTT.

DNA of the CDR3: TGTGCCAGCAGCTTGGGGAGAAGGGGCGCGCGTGAGACCCAGTACTTC. As protein: CASSLGRRGARETQYF. This rearrangement joins TRBV5-6 to TRBJ2-5, with D perhaps matching TRBD1 (5 bases). The germline V gene has CDR1 SGHDT and CDR2 YYEEEE. The CDR3 is 16 residues long. Trimming removed 0 bases from V and 5 bases from J, with 17 bases in between.

The chain couples TRBV6-6 to TRBJ2-7; a weak D match, TRBD2 (7 bases). Germline V gives CDR1 MNHNY, CDR2 SVGAGI (reference sequence). V lost 5 bases and J 1 base, leaving 18 bases between the germline ends. The CDR3 length is 16 residues. The CDR3 nucleotides are TGTGCCAGCAGTCCCCGTGGGGGGGGCCTGTCCTACGAGCAGTACTTC. It translates to CASSPRGGGLSYEQYF.

The rearrangement uses TRBV4-1 and TRBJ1-2; D is unclear. V lost 1 base and J lost 3, with 15 bases in between. Germline-derived CDR1 and CDR2 are MGHRA and YSYEKL. CDR3 length: 16 amino acids. For the CDR3, the DNA is TGCGCCAGCAGCCAAGGGGTCCGGGCCGCGGACTATGGCTACACCTTC. Translating it yields CASSQGVRAADYGYTF.

The chain is built from TRBV7-9 and TRBJ2-3; 9 nucleotides align to TRBD1. V lost 5 bases, J lost 3 bases, and 6 bases stayed unmatched. The CDR3 extends over 15 amino acids. Germline CDR1 reads SEHNR; CDR2 reads FQNEAQ (reference sequence). CDR3 region: CASSPGQGWTDTQYF. In DNA, the CDR3 is TGTGCCAGCAGCCCCGGACAGGGGTGGACAGATACGCAGTATTTT.

The CDR3: CASSYYHDQPQHF. The CDR3 DNA reads as TGTGCCAGCAGTTACTATCACGATCAGCCCCAGCATTTT. V and J are TRBV6-5 and TRBJ1-5; D gene unclear. The germline V gene encodes CDR1 MNHEY and CDR2 SVGAGI. The CDR3 has 13 residues. The V gene lost 1 base and the J gene lost 5 bases, with 6 bases spanning the gap.

This chain links TRBV10-2 with TRBJ2-7, with 14 bases fitting TRBD2. Losses at the gene ends were 6 bases for V and 5 bases for J; bases not matched to a gene: 6. Germline values: CDR1 WSHSY, CDR2 SAAADI. CDR3 size: 15 residues. DNA for the CDR3: TGCGCCAGCAGCCCCGGACTAGCGGGGGGAAACGAGCAGTACTTC. Its translation is CASSPGLAGGNEQYF.

The gene calls are TRBV9 and TRBJ2-7, with 7 nucleotides matching TRBD2. The CDR3 spans 13 residues. Germline CDR1 SGDLS, CDR2 YYNGEE. V lost 0 bases, J lost 5 bases, and 2 bases stayed unmatched. In DNA form, the CDR3 reads TGTGCCAGCAGCGTAGCTAGCGGAGACGAGCAGTACTTC. It codes for CASSVASGDEQYF.

V is TRBV6-1 and J is TRBJ2-7; the match to TRBD1 covers 7 bases. The germline V gene encodes CDR1 MNHNS and CDR2 SASEGT. The CDR3 contains 13 residues. V trimming: 5 bases; J trimming: 5 bases; junction bases outside the gene matches: 6. CDR3 residues: CASSREGANEQYF. CDR3 DNA sequence: TGTGCCAGCAGTAGAGAGGGGGCGAACGAGCAGTACTTC.

This clone was recorded once. The chain uses TRBV7-8 and TRBJ1-2; no clear D. CDR3 length: 11 residues. Between the trimmed V and J ends, which lost 1 base and 8 bases, there was a span of 5 bases. Germline CDR1 and CDR2: SGHVS and FQNEAQ. The CDR3 loop reads CASSLDRGYTF. The CDR3 nucleotides read TGTGCCAGCAGCTTAGATCGAGGCTACACCTTC.

The gene calls are TRBV6-6 and TRBJ2-7; D gene uncertain. The germline CDR1 and CDR2 sequences are MNHNY and SVGAGI (reference sequence). The CDR3 is 13 amino acids. V was trimmed by 2 bases and J by 4 bases, leaving 9 bases between them. Here the CDR3 DNA reads TGTGCCAGCAGTTACGGGAAATTTTACGAGCAGTACTTC. This translates into CASSYGKFYEQYF.

The chain combines TRBV28 with TRBJ1-4; D not certain. CDR1 and CDR2 from the germline V gene are MDHEN and SYDVKM. The CDR3 runs to 15 residues. V dropped 2 bases and J dropped 4 bases, with 11 bases sitting between them. The CDR3 reads CASSLSRTVNEKLFF. CDR3 in DNA: TGTGCCAGCAGTTTAAGCCGAACCGTTAATGAAAAACTGTTTTTT.

This chain connects TRBV5-1 to TRBJ1-4; D is unresolved. The germline CDR1 and CDR2 sequences are SGHRS and YFSETQ. Trimming left V 7 bases short and J 0 bases short, with 13 bases between. The CDR3 length is 15 residues. This chain's CDR3 is CASASTSATNEKLFF. The CDR3 DNA sequence: TGCGCCAGCGCGTCTACGTCGGCAACTAATGAAAAACTGTTTTTT.

The V call is TRBV4-1, the J call TRBJ1-2, with TRBD1 matching over 7 bases. Germline V CDR1 and CDR2: MGHRA, YSYEKL. This CDR3 spans 14 amino acids. After removal of 4 bases from V and 4 bases from J, the junction contained 6 bases not matched to a gene. DNA for the CDR3: TGCGCCAGCAGCCCTCCGGGACAGCTCTATGGCTACACCTTC. Translation: CASSPPGQLYGYTF.